What follows are 29 T cell receptor beta chains derived from one specimen sequenced in a study of blood T cell dynamics during melanoma immunotherapy. The time point here: week 3, after first cycle of checkpoint inhibitor. Libraries were prepared by immunoSEQ multiplex PCR; TCRdb keeps only in-frame clonotypes and omits some of them. The table has 6,000 or so clones, approximately 84% seen once. Sequenced material: blood, taken from a patient treated with checkpoint blockade. Receptors originate from a human donor with melanoma. Some clones in this sample may be carry-over from other donors' samples.

J is TRBJ1-1 and V is TRBV5-1; D gene ambiguous. The CDR3 contains 13 residues. V gave up 0 bases and J gave up 2 bases, with 5 bases separating them. Germline V gene lookup returns CDR1 SGHRS and CDR2 YFSETQ. The CDR3 DNA reads TGCGCCAGCAGCTTGGACAGAAACACTGAAGCTTTCTTT. This encodes CASSLDRNTEAFF.

The rearrangement links TRBV5-6 to TRBJ2-7; the match to TRBD2 covers 10 bases. The CDR3 runs 14 residues. The germline gives CDR1 SGHDT, CDR2 YYEEEE. V lost 5 bases to trimming and J lost 2 bases; unmatched junction nucleotides: 4. As DNA, the CDR3 is TGTGCCAGCAGTCCCGGGACTAGCGCCTACGAGCAGTACTTC. This sequence encodes CASSPGTSAYEQYF.

The chain employs TRBV30 and TRBJ1-6; TRBD1 might be the D (5 bases). The length of the CDR3 is 14 residues. Germline V CDR1 and CDR2: GTSNPN, SVGIG (reference sequence). V shed 3 bases and J shed 9 bases, with 15 bases lying between them. CDR3 in DNA: TGTGCCTGGAGCAGAGAGGGGAGCGGTTCACCCCTCCACTTT. Translating gives CAWSREGSGSPLHF.

V and J are TRBV25-1 and TRBJ2-7; D may be TRBD1 (6 bases). CDR1 is MGHDK and CDR2 is SYGVNS in the germline V gene. The length of the CDR3 is 16 residues. Trimming pared 2 bases from V and 2 bases from J, leaving 16 bases between. CDR3 in amino acids: CASSELLGRGPYEQYF. The DNA of the CDR3 is TGTGCCAGCAGTGAACTTCTTGGCAGGGGCCCCTACGAGCAGTACTTC.

The V and J genes are TRBV4-3 and TRBJ1-1; no reliable D call. Germline CDR1 reads LGHNA; CDR2 reads YSLEER. This CDR3 contains 14 residues. Trimming shortened V by 0 bases and J by 4 bases, and 9 bases separated the two germline ends. In DNA, the CDR3 is TGCGCCAGCAGCCAAGATATGGCGGCCACTGAAGCTTTCTTT. It yields the protein CASSQDMAATEAFF.

The rearrangement joins TRBV29-1 to TRBJ1-2; D call uncertain. Trimming stripped 1 base from V and 4 bases from J, with 10 bases between. Germline CDR1 reads SQVTM; CDR2 reads ANQGSEA. CDR3 length: 13 residues. CDR3 loop: CSVEAGMGYGYTF. The DNA of the CDR3 is TGCAGCGTTGAAGCGGGAATGGGCTATGGCTACACCTTC.

Turning to this clone: The junction differs from germline at one of its ends, possibly a read error. The gene calls are TRBV7-6 and TRBJ1-6; 7 positions agree with TRBD1. The CDR3 covers 15 residues. From germline, CDR1 is SGHVS and CDR2 FNYEAQ. Here the CDR3 reads CAGSKDRAGNSPLHF. The CDR3 coding sequence is TGTGCCGGCAGCAAAGACAGGGCCGGGAATTCACCCCTCCACTTT. Filled out from reference TRBV7-6 and TRBJ1-6, the complete variable domain reads GAGVSQSPRYKVTKRGQDVALRCDPISGHVSLYWYRQALGQGPEFLTYFNYEAQQDKSGLPNDRFSAERPEGSISTLTIQRTEQRDSAMYRCAGSKDRAGNSPLHFGNGTRLTVT.

The J gene is TRBJ1-4, the V gene TRBV6-5; D is uncertain. CDR1 MNHEY and CDR2 SVGAGI come from the germline V gene. Trimming cost V 2 bases and J 2 bases, with 12 bases left between them. CDR3 length: 16 residues. The CDR3, as DNA: TGTGCCAGCAGTTACAGGGCCAGTCCCACTAATGAAAAACTGTTTTTT. Translation: CASSYRASPTNEKLFF.

The gene calls are TRBV21-1 and TRBJ2-7; the D call TRBD1 from the table was never checked on the DNA. TRBV21-1 corresponds to a pseudogene. The CDR3 has 17 amino acids. CDR3 bases: TGTGCCAGCAGCAAAGCGCTGAGGGACAGGGACTCCTACGAGCAGTACTTC. The encoded protein is CASSKALRDRDSYEQYF.

This clone is categorized as medium-sized. This chain connects TRBV4-1 to TRBJ2-2; 8 positions match TRBD2. CDR3 size: 16 residues. V lost 4 bases and J lost 4; bases outside the gene matches: 8. Per germline, CDR1 MGHRA and CDR2 YSYEKL. The DNA of the CDR3 is TGCGCCAGCAGCCCAATGAAAAGCGGGAGCACCGGGGAGCTGTTTTTT. Residues: CASSPMKSGSTGELFF.

This clone was found a few times. The V and J genes are TRBV9 and TRBJ1-2, with D possibly matching TRBD1 (5 bases). The CDR3 length is 14 residues. Trimming removed 0 bases from V and 4 bases from J, with 10 bases in between. CDR1 SGDLS and CDR2 YYNGEE come from the germline V gene. The chain's CDR3 is CASSVEGIGYGYTF. In DNA, the CDR3 is TGTGCCAGCAGCGTAGAGGGGATCGGCTATGGCTACACCTTC.

J is TRBJ2-4 and V is TRBV28, with TRBD2 matching 7 bases. J gave up 8 bases and V 2 bases, and 6 bases lay outside the gene matches. The CDR3 loop spans 14 amino acids. Per germline, CDR1 MDHEN and CDR2 SYDVKM. The CDR3 coding sequence is TGTGCCAGCAGTTTAGGCGGGGGTTGGGACATTCAGTACTTC. This translates into CASSLGGGWDIQYF.

In its sample, this clone ranks as medium-sized. The chain combines TRBV4-2 with TRBJ2-2, with D hard to call. The CDR3 spans 12 residues. Germline values: CDR1 LGHNA, CDR2 YNFKEQ. Trimming pared 2 bases from V and 6 bases from J, leaving 4 bases between. CDR3 in amino acids: CASSQPPGELFF. The CDR3 DNA reads TGTGCCAGCAGCCAACCGCCCGGGGAGCTGTTTTTT.

This rearrangement joins TRBV14 to TRBJ2-7; D may be TRBD1 (5 bases). Looked up from germline, CDR1 is SGHDN and CDR2 is FVKESK. CDR3 length equals 13 residues. Trimming took 4 bases from V and 1 from J, leaving 8 bases between them. The DNA for the CDR3 is TGTGCCAGCAGCCCCGGACATTCCTACGAGCAGTACTTC. Its translation is CASSPGHSYEQYF.

This chain joins TRBV19 and TRBJ2-1; no clear D. CDR1 and CDR2 from the germline V gene are LNHDA and SQIVND (reference sequence). The V and J ends lost 3 bases and 5 bases respectively, with 14 bases between them. The CDR3 has 15 amino acids. The chain's CDR3 is CASSIGPLEHNEQFF. The CDR3 region has the DNA TGTGCCAGTAGTATCGGACCCCTCGAGCACAATGAGCAGTTCTTC.

The gene calls are TRBV25-1 and TRBJ2-7; D is unresolved. Germline assignment: CDR1 MGHDK and CDR2 SYGVNS. Trimming pared 3 bases from V and 2 bases from J, leaving 8 bases between. CDR3 length: 13 amino acids. CDR3 protein: CASSDLLAYEQYF. CDR3 bases: TGTGCCAGCAGTGATCTCTTGGCCTACGAGCAGTACTTC.

V and J are TRBV7-8 and TRBJ1-2, with no clear D. CDR1 SGHVS and CDR2 FQNEAQ come from the germline V gene. The CDR3 is 14 amino acids. The germline V and J ends were trimmed by 2 bases and 8 bases, with 15 bases remaining between them. CDR3 region: CASSLLLLVEGYTF. The DNA of the CDR3 is TGTGCCAGCAGCTTATTACTGTTGGTAGAAGGCTACACCTTC.

J is TRBJ2-1 and V is TRBV5-6; 12 bases match TRBD2. Germline V gene lookup returns CDR1 SGHDT and CDR2 YYEEEE. Germline trimming cut 4 bases from V and 7 bases from J; bases unmatched to any gene: 3. CDR3 size: 14 residues. The CDR3 DNA reads as TGTGCCAGCAGCCTAGCGGGGGGGAATAATGAGCAGTTCTTC. Protein: CASSLAGGNNEQFF.

V and J are TRBV5-4 and TRBJ2-3; D may match TRBD1 or TRBD2 (7 bases each). Deletions cut 0 bases from V and 2 bases from J, with 13 bases between. Per germline, CDR1 SGHNT and CDR2 YYREEE (reference sequence). CDR3 length: 16 amino acids. The CDR3 DNA reads as TGTGCCAGCAGCTTGGCAGGGGGGGGGCCCACAGATACGCAGTATTTT. As protein: CASSLAGGGPTDTQYF.

Written as DNA, the CDR3 is TGCGCCAGCAGCTTGGATGGAGACAGGGATACTGAAGCTTTCTTT. Protein: CASSLDGDRDTEAFF. The chain links TRBV5-1 to TRBJ1-1; 7 nucleotides agree with TRBD1. Germline V gives CDR1 SGHRS, CDR2 YFSETQ. The V gene end was trimmed by 0 bases and the J gene end by 5 bases; junction bases not matched to a gene: 7. The CDR3 contains 15 residues.

The chain carries TRBV10-2 and TRBJ2-2; 9 positions match TRBD2. Germline V gene sequence: CDR1 WSHSY, CDR2 SAAADI. This CDR3 comprises 20 residues. Germline trimming cut 0 bases from V and 0 bases from J; bases unmatched to any gene: 11. The CDR3 DNA follows: TGCGCCAGCAGTGAGTCGATAGGGTTTGCGGGAGGGCCGAACACCGGGGAGCTGTTTTTT. Its translation: CASSESIGFAGGPNTGELFF.

V gene TRBV10-3 combines with J gene TRBJ1-2, with 8 bases identical to TRBD1. The CDR3 covers 15 residues. V trimming: 4 bases; J trimming: 7 bases; junction bases outside the gene matches: 11. Germline CDR1 is ENHRY and CDR2 is SYGVKD. CDR3 loop: CAISADRGEWSGYTF. DNA of the CDR3: TGTGCCATCAGTGCCGACAGGGGCGAATGGAGTGGCTACACCTTC.

The genes are TRBV7-2 and TRBJ2-7; D is perhaps TRBD2 (6 bases). Trimming removed 5 bases at V and 2 bases at J, with 19 bases between. The CDR3 sequence is 16 residues long. Germline lookup yields CDR1 SGHTA and CDR2 FQGNSA. The CDR3 sequence is CASSISGASATYEQYF. The CDR3 nucleotides are TGTGCCAGCAGCATAAGTGGGGCTAGCGCGACCTACGAGCAGTACTTC.

This chain links TRBV7-9 with TRBJ2-6; D not certain. CDR1 and CDR2 (germline): SEHNR, FQNEAQ (reference sequence). This CDR3 is built from 16 residues. The V and J ends lost 1 base and 0 bases respectively, with 7 bases between them. The CDR3 here is CASSLVGDSGANVLTF. CDR3 in DNA: TGTGCCAGCAGCTTAGTAGGAGACTCTGGGGCCAACGTCCTGACTTTC.

J is TRBJ2-7 and V is TRBV28; a weak D match, TRBD1 (6 bases). The CDR3 contains 16 residues. The germline V gene has CDR1 MDHEN and CDR2 SYDVKM. V gave up 4 bases and J gave up 0 bases, with 16 bases separating them. The CDR3 loop reads CASSSTGTPLSYEQYF. DNA of the CDR3: TGTGCCAGCAGTTCCACCGGGACACCACTCTCCTACGAGCAGTACTTC. The entire variable domain, with the rest obtained from reference TRBV28 and TRBJ2-7, is as follows: DVKVTQSSRYLVKRTGEKVFLECVQDMDHENMFWYRQDPGLGLRLIYFSYDVKMKEKGDIPEGYSVSREKKERFSLILESASTNQTSMYLCASSSTGTPLSYEQYFGPGTRLTVT.

The V and J genes are TRBV6-5 and TRBJ2-3; 7 nucleotides align to TRBD1. Trimming took 6 bases from V and 0 from J; bases not matched to a gene: 6. In germline, CDR1 is MNHEY, CDR2 SVGAGI. The CDR3 is 15 residues long. The CDR3 spells CASRVKGASTDTQYF. CDR3 sequence (DNA): TGTGCCAGCAGAGTTAAGGGGGCTAGCACAGATACGCAGTATTTT.

The chain links TRBV6-5 to TRBJ1-2; 7 nucleotides align to TRBD1. This CDR3 is 14 amino acids long. Unmatched junction bases numbered 9, after V lost 7 bases and J lost 4 bases. Germline-derived CDR1 and CDR2 are MNHEY and SVGAGI. The CDR3 spells CASTQWGQSYGYTF. The CDR3 DNA reads as TGTGCCAGCACCCAATGGGGACAGAGCTATGGCTACACCTTC.

The genes are TRBV7-9 and TRBJ2-4; 8 positions match TRBD1. The V gene end was trimmed by 4 bases and the J gene end by 7 bases; junction bases not matched to a gene: 9. Germline V CDR1 and CDR2: SEHNR, FQNEAQ (reference sequence). This CDR3 comprises 15 residues. The CDR3 DNA is TGTGCCAGCAGCTCCCGGACAGGGAAGGGGAACATTCAGTACTTC. Protein sequence: CASSSRTGKGNIQYF.

V and J are TRBV7-9 and TRBJ2-6; perhaps D is TRBD1 or TRBD2 (5 bases each). Germline lookup yields CDR1 SEHNR and CDR2 FQNEAQ (reference sequence). CDR3 size: 16 residues. V lost 2 bases and J lost 4, with 12 bases in between. The CDR3 bases are TGTGCCAGCAGCTTACTGGTCCGGGACGGGGCCAACGTCCTGACTTTC. Amino acid sequence: CASSLLVRDGANVLTF.